The clone carrying this TCR beta chain occurred a few times. The data derive from a study of early T cells in non-severe SARS-CoV-2 infection. Germline V lookup: CDR1 MGHRA, CDR2 YSYEKL. The V and J ends lost 0 bases and 7 bases respectively, with 15 bases between them. The CDR3 consists of 15 residues. Individual cDNA molecules received unique molecular identifiers. Each CDR3 protein is one row after TCRdb ran MiXCR on the 5' RACE reads. The sample yields tens of thousands of distinct CDR3 sequences, 13% seen once. The specimen was whole blood. This chain connects TRBV4-1 to TRBJ1-2; D remains ambiguous. The sequence was obtained from an adult who was a healthcare worker with PCR-confirmed SARS-CoV-2 infection or an uninfected control (not recorded which). The CDR3 region has the DNA TGCGCCAGCAGCCAAGAGAAGGGCACCTTGGTTGGCTACACCTTC. Translated, it gives CASSQEKGTLVGYTF.